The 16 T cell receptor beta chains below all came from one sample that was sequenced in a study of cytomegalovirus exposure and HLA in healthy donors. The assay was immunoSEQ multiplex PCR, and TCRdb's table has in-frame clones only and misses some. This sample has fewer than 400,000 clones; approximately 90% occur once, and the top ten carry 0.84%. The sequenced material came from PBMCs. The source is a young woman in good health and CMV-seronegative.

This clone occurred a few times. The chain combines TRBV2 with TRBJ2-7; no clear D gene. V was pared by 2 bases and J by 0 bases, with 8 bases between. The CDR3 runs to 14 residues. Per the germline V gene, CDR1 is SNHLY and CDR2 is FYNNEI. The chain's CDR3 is CASSEQATSYEQYF. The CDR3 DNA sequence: TGTGCCAGCAGTGAACAGGCAACCTCCTACGAGCAGTACTTC.

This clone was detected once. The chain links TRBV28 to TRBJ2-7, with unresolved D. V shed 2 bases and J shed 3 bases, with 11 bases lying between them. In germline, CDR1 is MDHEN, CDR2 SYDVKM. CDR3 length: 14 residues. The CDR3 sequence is CASSLPSPGYEQYF. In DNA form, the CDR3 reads TGTGCCAGCAGTTTACCGTCCCCCGGCTACGAGCAGTACTTC.

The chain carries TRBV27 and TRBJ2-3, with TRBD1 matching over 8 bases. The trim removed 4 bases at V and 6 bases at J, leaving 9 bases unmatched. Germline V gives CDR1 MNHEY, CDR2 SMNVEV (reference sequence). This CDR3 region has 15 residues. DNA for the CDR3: TGTGCCAGCAGTTCCCGGACAGGGTCGTACGATACGCAGTATTTT. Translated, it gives CASSSRTGSYDTQYF.

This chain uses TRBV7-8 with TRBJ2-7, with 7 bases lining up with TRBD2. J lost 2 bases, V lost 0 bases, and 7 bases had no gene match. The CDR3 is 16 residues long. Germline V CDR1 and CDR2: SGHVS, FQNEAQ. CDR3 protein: CASSLARAGEPYEQYF. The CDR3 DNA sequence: TGTGCCAGCAGCTTAGCGCGGGCGGGGGAACCCTACGAGCAGTACTTC. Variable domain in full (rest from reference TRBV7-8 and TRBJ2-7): GAGVSQSPRYKVAKRGQDVALRCDPISGHVSLFWYQQALGQGPEFLTYFQNEAQLDKSGLPSDRFFAERPEGSVSTLKIQRTQQEDSAVYLCASSLARAGEPYEQYFGPGTRLTVT.

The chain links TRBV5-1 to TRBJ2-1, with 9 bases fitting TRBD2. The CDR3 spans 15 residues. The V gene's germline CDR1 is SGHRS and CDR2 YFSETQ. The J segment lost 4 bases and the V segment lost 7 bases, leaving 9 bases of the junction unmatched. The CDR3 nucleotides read TGCGCCAGCGAAAAAAGGACTAGCGAGTACAATGAGCAGTTCTTC. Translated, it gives CASEKRTSEYNEQFF.

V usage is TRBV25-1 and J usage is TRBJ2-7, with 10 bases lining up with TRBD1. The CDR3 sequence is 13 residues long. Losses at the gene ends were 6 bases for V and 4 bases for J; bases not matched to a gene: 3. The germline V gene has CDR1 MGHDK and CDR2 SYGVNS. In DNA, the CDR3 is TGTGCCAGCAGGCGACAGGGGGCGTACGAGCAGTACTTC. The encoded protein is CASRRQGAYEQYF.

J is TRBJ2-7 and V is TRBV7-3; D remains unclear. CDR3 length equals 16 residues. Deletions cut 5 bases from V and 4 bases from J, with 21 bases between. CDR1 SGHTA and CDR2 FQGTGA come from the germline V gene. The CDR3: CASSPRSADLRYEQYF. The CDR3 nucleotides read TGTGCCAGCAGCCCCAGGTCGGCAGATTTAAGGTACGAGCAGTACTTC.

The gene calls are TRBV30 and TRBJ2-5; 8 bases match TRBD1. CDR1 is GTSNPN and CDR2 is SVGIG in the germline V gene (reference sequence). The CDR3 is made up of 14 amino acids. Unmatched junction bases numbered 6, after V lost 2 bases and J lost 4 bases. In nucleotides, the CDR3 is TGTGCCTGGAGTTCGACAGGGGAGACAGAGACCCAGTACTTC. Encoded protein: CAWSSTGETETQYF.

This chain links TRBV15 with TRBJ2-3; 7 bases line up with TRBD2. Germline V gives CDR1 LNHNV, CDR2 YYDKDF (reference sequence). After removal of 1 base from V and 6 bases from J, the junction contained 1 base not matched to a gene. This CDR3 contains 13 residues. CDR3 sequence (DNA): TGTGCCACCAGCAGAGTCGGGAGGGATACGCAGTATTTT. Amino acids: CATSRVGRDTQYF. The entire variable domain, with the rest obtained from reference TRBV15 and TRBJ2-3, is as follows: DAMVIQNPRYQVTQFGKPVTLSCSQTLNHNVMYWYQQKSSQAPKLLFHYYDKDFNNEADTPDNFQSRRPNTSFCFLDIRSPGLGDTAMYLCATSRVGRDTQYFGPGTRLTVL.

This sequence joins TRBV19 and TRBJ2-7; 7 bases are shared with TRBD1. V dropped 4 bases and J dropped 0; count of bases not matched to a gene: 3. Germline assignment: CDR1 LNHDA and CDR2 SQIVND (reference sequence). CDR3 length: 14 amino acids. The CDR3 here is CASSRDSYSYEQYF. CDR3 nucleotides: TGTGCCAGTAGTAGGGACAGTTACTCCTACGAGCAGTACTTC.

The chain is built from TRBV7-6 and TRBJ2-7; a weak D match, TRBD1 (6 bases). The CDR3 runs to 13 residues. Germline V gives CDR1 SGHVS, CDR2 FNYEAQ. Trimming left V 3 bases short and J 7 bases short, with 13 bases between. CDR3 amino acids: CASSFQATGEQYF. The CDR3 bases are TGTGCCAGCAGCTTCCAGGCCACAGGGGAGCAGTACTTC.

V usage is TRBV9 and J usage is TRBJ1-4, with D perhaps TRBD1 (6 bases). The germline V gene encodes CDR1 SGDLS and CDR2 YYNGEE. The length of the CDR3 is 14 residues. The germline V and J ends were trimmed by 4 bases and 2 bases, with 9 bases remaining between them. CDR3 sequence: CASSLQGTNEKLFF. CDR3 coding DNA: TGTGCCAGCAGCTTACAGGGTACTAATGAAAAACTGTTTTTT.

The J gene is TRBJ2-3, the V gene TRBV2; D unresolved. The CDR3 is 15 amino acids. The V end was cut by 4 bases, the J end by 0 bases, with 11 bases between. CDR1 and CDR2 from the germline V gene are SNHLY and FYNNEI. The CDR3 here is CASSGEATSTDTQYF. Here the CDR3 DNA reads TGTGCCAGCAGTGGCGAGGCTACTAGCACAGATACGCAGTATTTT.

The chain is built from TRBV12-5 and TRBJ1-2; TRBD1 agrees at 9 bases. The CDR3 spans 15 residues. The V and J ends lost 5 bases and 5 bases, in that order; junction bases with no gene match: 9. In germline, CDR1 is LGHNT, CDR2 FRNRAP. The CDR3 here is CASGIPGQGWYGYTF. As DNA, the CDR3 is TGTGCTAGTGGTATCCCGGGACAGGGATGGTATGGCTACACCTTC.

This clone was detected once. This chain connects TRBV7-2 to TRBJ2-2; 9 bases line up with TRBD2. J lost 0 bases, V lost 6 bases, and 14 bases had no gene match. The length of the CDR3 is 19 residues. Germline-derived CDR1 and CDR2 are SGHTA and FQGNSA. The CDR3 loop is CASRKWGSGGLSNTGELFF. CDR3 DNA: TGTGCCAGCAGGAAGTGGGGTAGCGGGGGCCTCTCGAACACCGGGGAGCTGTTTTTT.

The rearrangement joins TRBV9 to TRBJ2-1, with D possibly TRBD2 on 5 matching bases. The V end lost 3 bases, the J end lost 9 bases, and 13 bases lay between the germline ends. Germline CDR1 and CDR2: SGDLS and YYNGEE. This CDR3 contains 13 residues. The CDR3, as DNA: TGTGCCAGCAGCGCCCAGAGCCGGGGTGAGCAGTTCTTC. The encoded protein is CASSAQSRGEQFF.